This entry lists 10 T cell receptor beta chains sequenced from one sample in a study of shared clonotypes between healthy human individuals. Assay: immunoSEQ multiplex PCR; the TCRdb copy retains only in-frame clones and omits some. This sample carries under 1,100,000 clones, around 78% of them seen once, and the ten largest clones take roughly 0.55%. The specimen sequenced was memory CD4+ T cells from PBMCs. As for subset: CD45RA-negative fraction. The receptors were gathered from a man between 18 and 35 years old in good health. Some clones in this sample may be carry-over from other donors' samples.

This clone was detected only once. This chain joins TRBV7-2 and TRBJ2-1, with D maybe TRBD1 (5 bases). V lost 1 base and J lost 9, with 16 bases in between. Germline loops: CDR1 SGHTA, CDR2 FQGNSA. This CDR3 has 15 amino acids. The CDR3 here is CASSLGGLPWGEQFF. In DNA form, the CDR3 reads TGTGCCAGCAGCTTAGGGGGCCTCCCTTGGGGTGAGCAGTTCTTC.

The chain joins TRBV6-1 to TRBJ1-2, with TRBD1 as a possible D gene (5 bases). Germline loops: CDR1 MNHNS, CDR2 SASEGT. With 6 bases removed from V and 1 base from J, the gap between germline ends came to 15 bases. This CDR3 comprises 15 residues. The CDR3 sequence: CASRAAGGGNYGYTF. CDR3 DNA sequence: TGTGCCAGCAGGGCTGCCGGTGGGGGTAACTATGGCTACACCTTC.

V and J are TRBV6-5 and TRBJ1-3; 8 bases map to TRBD1. This CDR3 spans 15 amino acids. J was trimmed by 3 bases and V by 7 bases; bases with no gene match: 8. The germline V gene encodes CDR1 MNHEY and CDR2 SVGAGI. The DNA of the CDR3 is TGTGCCAGCACCACAGGGGGGTCCTTTGGAAACACCATATATTTT. Its protein product is CASTTGGSFGNTIYF.

The chain carries TRBV7-6 and TRBJ2-7; TRBD1 or TRBD2 may be the D gene (5 bases each). The ends were cut back, 5 bases at V and 5 bases at J, with 13 bases in the middle. Germline V lookup: CDR1 SGHVS, CDR2 FNYEAQ. CDR3 length equals 13 residues. The CDR3: CASSRTRGDEQYF. The CDR3 DNA is TGTGCCAGCAGCCGTACTAGGGGCGACGAGCAGTACTTC.

The rearrangement uses TRBV5-1 and TRBJ2-7; 8 nucleotides line up with TRBD1. The CDR3 totals 15 residues. V lost 3 bases, J lost 0 bases, and 5 bases stayed unmatched. Germline CDR1 SGHRS, CDR2 YFSETQ. CDR3 nucleotide sequence: TGCGCCAGCAGCTCGGACAGGGTTAGCTCCTACGAGCAGTACTTC. This encodes CASSSDRVSSYEQYF.

This clone has only a few counts. This CDR3 is CATSRDIQGYQETQYF. As DNA, the CDR3 is TGTGCCACCAGCAGGGATATACAGGGATACCAAGAGACCCAGTACTTC. V usage is TRBV15 and J usage is TRBJ2-5, with D perhaps matching TRBD1 (6 bases). Germline CDR1 LNHNV, CDR2 YYDKDF (reference sequence). The CDR3 contains 16 residues. V lost 3 bases and J lost 0, with 14 bases in between.

CDR3 protein: CASSFSGRGRPYNEQFF. The CDR3 nucleotides read TGTGCCAGCAGCTTCTCTGGGCGGGGGAGGCCCTACAATGAGCAGTTCTTC. V usage is TRBV11-1 and J usage is TRBJ2-1; TRBD2 matches at 7 bases. Germline trimming cut 3 bases from V and 2 bases from J; bases unmatched to any gene: 10. There are 17 residues in the CDR3. In germline, CDR1 is SGHAT, CDR2 FQDESV (reference sequence).

This clone has only one observation. The chain employs TRBV28 and TRBJ2-7; 8 nucleotides match TRBD2. The germline V gene has CDR1 MDHEN and CDR2 SYDVKM. The CDR3 totals 14 residues. V trimming: 3 bases; J trimming: 2 bases; junction bases outside the gene matches: 3. CDR3 protein: CASSFGTRAYEQYF. CDR3 coding DNA: TGTGCCAGCAGTTTTGGGACTAGAGCCTACGAGCAGTACTTC. Complete variable domain (other parts from reference TRBV28 and TRBJ2-7): DVKVTQSSRYLVKRTGEKVFLECVQDMDHENMFWYRQDPGLGLRLIYFSYDVKMKEKGDIPEGYSVSREKKERFSLILESASTNQTSMYLCASSFGTRAYEQYFGPGTRLTVT.

V is TRBV4-2 and J is TRBJ2-1, with 11 bases identical to TRBD2. The junction had 10 bases not matched to a gene; V was cut back by 0 bases and J by 3 bases. The CDR3 contains 19 residues. Germline CDR1 is LGHNA and CDR2 is YNFKEQ. Written as DNA, the CDR3 is TGTGCCAGCAGCCAAGAGCCACTAGCGGGAGACCCCTTCTACAATGAGCAGTTCTTC. As protein: CASSQEPLAGDPFYNEQFF.

CDR3 nucleotide sequence: TGTGCCAGCAGCCCCTCCGGGACTAGCTACAATGAGCAGTTCTTC. It specifies CASSPSGTSYNEQFF. The chain recombines TRBV2 with TRBJ2-1; 8 bases align to TRBD2. The CDR3 contains 15 residues. The germline V gene has CDR1 SNHLY and CDR2 FYNNEI. The trim removed 6 bases at V and 3 bases at J, leaving 7 bases unmatched.